The rows below give T cell receptor beta chains drawn from one sample of a study of blood T cell repertoires in COVID-19. The repertoire was sequenced with immunoSEQ multiplex PCR; TCRdb's copy has only in-frame clones and lacks some. This sample has roughly 310,000 clones, with 90% found just once. The source material was peripheral blood. These TCRs come from a woman in her 30s with COVID-19, enrolled during active disease. CDR3s include the opening cysteine and the closing phenylalanine or tryptophan. Each record gives: J gene, V gene, clone size, D gene, CDR3 DNA, CDR3 protein. D genes are given only for firm matches. Clone size is given for some rows only: seen once, a few or many times, or a class if the clone is expanded.

>TRBJ2-1|TRBV30|-|-
TGTGCCTGGAGTGGAGGTAACTACAATGAGCAGTTCTTC
CAWSGGNYNEQFF
>TRBJ2-1|TRBV5-1|-|TRBD1
TGCGCCAGCAGCTGGGGAACCTCAGGGACAGGGAAATACAATGAGCAGTTCTTC
CASSWGTSGTGKYNEQFF
>TRBJ2-1|TRBV6-5|-|TRBD1
TGTGCCGCATTGGGACAGTCGAATGAGCAGTTCTTC
CAALGQSNEQFF
>TRBJ2-7|TRBV10-3|-|TRBD1
TGTGCCATCAGTTCTCCGGACAGGGGGGATGGATACGAGCAGTACTTC
CAISSPDRGDGYEQYF
>TRBJ1-1|TRBV5-5|-|-
TGTGCCAGCAGCTTGGTTCGGACTTTGAACACTGAAGCTTTCTTT
CASSLVRTLNTEAFF
>TRBJ1-5|TRBV6-1|once|-
TGTGCCAGCAGTGATATTTTACAGGCGAATCAGCCCCAGCATTTT
CASSDILQANQPQHF
>TRBJ1-4|TRBV7-2|-|-
TGTGCCAGCAGCTTAGTGTCGGGGGGTAGTCCGAAACTGTTTTTT
CASSLVSGGSPKLFF
>TRBJ2-7|TRBV19|few|-
TGTGCCAGTAGTATATTGGGGCTCCCTAACGAGCAGTACTTC
CASSILGLPNEQYF
>TRBJ1-3|TRBV9|few|-
TGTGCCAGCAGCGTAGAACAGATCTCTGGAAACACCATATATTTT
CASSVEQISGNTIYF
>TRBJ1-1|TRBV6-5|-|TRBD1
TGTGCCAGCAGTCGGACAGGGGACCACACTGAAGCTTTCTTT
CASSRTGDHTEAFF
>TRBJ2-7|TRBV5-1|-|TRBD1
TGCGCCAGCAGCCCCCGGGACAGTGGGTACGAGCAGTACTTC
CASSPRDSGYEQYF
>TRBJ2-3|TRBV6-6|-|-
TGTGCCAGCAGTTACTCGGACCCGGGGGTAGATACGCAGTATTTT
CASSYSDPGVDTQYF
>TRBJ2-3|TRBV10-3|-|TRBD2
TGTGCCATCAGTTCCGAGCGGGAGGTGAGCACAGATACGCAGTATTTT
CAISSEREVSTDTQYF
>TRBJ2-4|TRBV7-2|few|TRBD1
TGTGCCAGCAGCTACCGGACAGGGGAGGAAAACATTCAGTACTTC
CASSYRTGEENIQYF
>TRBJ1-1|TRBV28|-|-
TGTGCCAGCACCTCGGGAATGAACACTGAAGCTTTCTTT
CASTSGMNTEAFF
>TRBJ1-2|TRBV7-9|-|-
TGTGCCAGCACCACAGGTCACAGGGTCGGAGGCTACACCTTC
CASTTGHRVGGYTF
>TRBJ2-7|TRBV28|-|TRBD1
TGTGCCAGCAGGGAAGGAGGGACAGGGTCGACCTACGAGCAGTACTTC
CASREGGTGSTYEQYF
>TRBJ2-3|TRBV2|-|TRBD2
TGTGCCAGCAGAGTCCTAAGCGGGAGGGCCACAGATACGCAGTATTTT
CASRVLSGRATDTQYF
>TRBJ2-2|TRBV5-1|-|-
TGCGCCAGCAGCTTGGAGGCTTACAAGGGCAGGGGCACCGGGGAGCTGTTTTTT
CASSLEAYKGRGTGELFF
>TRBJ1-6|TRBV3-1/TRBV3-2|-|-
TGTGCCAGCAGCTCCCGGGACACTTATAATTCACCCCTCCACTTT
CASSSRDTYNSPLHF
>TRBJ1-2|TRBV28|-|TRBD1
TGTGCCAGCAGTTATACTTCGGGACAGGGGTATGGCTACACCTTC
CASSYTSGQGYGYTF
>TRBJ2-1|TRBV13|-|TRBD1
TGTGCCAGCAGCTTGACACAGGGGGCTGGTGGGAATGAGCAGTTCTTC
CASSLTQGAGGNEQFF
>TRBJ2-7|TRBV7-9|-|TRBD2
TGTGCCAGCAGCTTAGAGGTAGCGGGAGCCCACGAGCAGTACTTC
CASSLEVAGAHEQYF
>TRBJ1-2|TRBV11-1|-|TRBD1
TGTGCCAGCAGCTTCGACAGGGGGGATGGCTACACCTTC
CASSFDRGDGYTF
>TRBJ2-5|TRBV30|-|-
TGTGCCTGGAGTCGCGGGACAGAAGAGACCCAGTACTTC
CAWSRGTEETQYF
>TRBJ2-7|TRBV5-1|few|TRBD1
TGCGCCAGCAGCTCGACAGGGTACTACGAGCAGTACTTC
CASSSTGYYEQYF
>TRBJ2-7|TRBV28|-|TRBD2
TGTGCCAGCACAAAACTAGCGAATTCCGCCTACGAGCAGTACTTC
CASTKLANSAYEQYF
>TRBJ1-2|TRBV10-3|-|TRBD1
TGTGCCATCAGTGGGACAGGGAGCTCCTATGGCTACACCTTC
CAISGTGSSYGYTF
>TRBJ2-7|TRBV15|-|TRBD1
TGTGCCACCAGCAGAAGGGACAGGCGGGACGAGCAGTACTTC
CATSRRDRRDEQYF
>TRBJ1-6|TRBV20-1|once|-
TGCAGTGCTAGTACAGGATATAATTCACCCCTCCACTTT
CSASTGYNSPLHF
>TRBJ1-5|TRBV5-6|once|-
TGTGCCAGCAGCTTGGCCTGGGGAGACAGCAATCAGCCCCAGCATTTT
CASSLAWGDSNQPQHF
>TRBJ2-7|TRBV30|-|-
TGTGCCTGGAGTCGGGGTAGCTCCTACGAGCAGTACTTC
CAWSRGSSYEQYF
>TRBJ2-2|TRBV7-2|-|TRBD2
TGTGCCAGCAAAGAGACTAGCGATGGCGGGGAGCTGTTTTTT
CASKETSDGGELFF
>TRBJ2-7|TRBV6-2/TRBV6-3|-|-
TGTGCCAGCAGTTATCTCTGGGCCCCCTACGAGCAGTACTTC
CASSYLWAPYEQYF
>TRBJ1-6|TRBV2|-|-
TGTGCCAGCAGTCTACAGGGAGGGGGTTCACCCCTCCACTTT
CASSLQGGGSPLHF
>TRBJ1-4|TRBV3-1/TRBV3-2|-|TRBD1
TGTGCCAGCAGCCAATCCCGAGGACAGGGAGGATGGAGTGAAAAACTGTTTTTT
CASSQSRGQGGWSEKLFF
>TRBJ2-1|TRBV11-2|-|TRBD2
TGTGCCAGCAGCCTCCTTAGCGGGAGCTCCTACAATGAGCAGTTCTTC
CASSLLSGSSYNEQFF
>TRBJ2-6|TRBV27|-|-
TGTGCCAGCAGTTCAGCGCTGTTTACTGGGGCCAACGTCCTGACTTTC
CASSSALFTGANVLTF
>TRBJ2-7|TRBV18|-|TRBD1
TGTGCCAGCTCCCCCGGAACAGGGGTCTACGAGCAGTACTTC
CASSPGTGVYEQYF
>TRBJ1-6|TRBV30|-|-
TGTGCCTGGAGTGTACGAGTCTCCTATAATTCACCCCTCCACTTT
CAWSVRVSYNSPLHF
>TRBJ1-6|TRBV27|-|TRBD1
TGTGCCAGCAGTACGGGACAGGGATATAATTCACCCCTCCACTTT
CASSTGQGYNSPLHF
>TRBJ1-2|TRBV7-9|-|-
TGTGCCAGCAGCTTAGGGACAGCGAGCGACGGCTACACCTTC
CASSLGTASDGYTF
>TRBJ1-2|TRBV3-1/TRBV3-2|-|TRBD1
TGTGCCAGCAGCACAAGAATACCGGGACAGGTTCGTGGCTACACCTTC
CASSTRIPGQVRGYTF
>TRBJ1-2|TRBV5-1|-|-
TGCGCCAGCAGCCCCGGACAGCGCAACTATGGCTACACCTTC
CASSPGQRNYGYTF
>TRBJ2-7|TRBV24-1|few|-
TGTGCCACCAGCGACAGCTACGAGCAGTACTTC
CATSDSYEQYF
>TRBJ1-2|TRBV4-2|-|-
TGTGCCAGCAGCCAAGAACGTGCGACAGGCTATGGCTACACCTTC
CASSQERATGYGYTF
>TRBJ2-3|TRBV29-1|-|-
TGCAGCGTTGCTAAGACAGGAACTAGCACAGATACGCAGTATTTT
CSVAKTGTSTDTQYF
>TRBJ2-7|TRBV10-3|-|-
TGTGCCATCTCTCCTCGGGACACCTCCTACGAGCAGTACTTC
CAISPRDTSYEQYF
>TRBJ1-5|TRBV30|-|-
TGTGCTTGGACCCCGGGAGGCAATCAGCCCCAGCATTTT
CAWTPGGNQPQHF
>TRBJ1-2|TRBV5-4|few|-
TGTGCCAGCAGCGAAGGCGGGACTCCCGGGGTCTTTACTGGGTATGGCTACACCTTC
CASSEGGTPGVFTGYGYTF
>TRBJ1-3|TRBV29-1|few|-
TGCAGCGTTGATACAGGGAACGGAAACACCATATATTTT
CSVDTGNGNTIYF